These 11 T cell receptor beta chains were sequenced from one sample in a study of Ad26.COV2.S vaccination and SARS-CoV-2 variants. Sequencing was performed with immunoSEQ multiplex PCR; in TCRdb, only in-frame clones are kept and a portion is missing. The top ten hold under 4% of the sample, which has about 350,000 clones, 90% to 95% seen once. The material sequenced was peripheral blood, taken after recovery from COVID-19. All receptors come from a human donor who had recovered from COVID-19.

The chain employs TRBV27 and TRBJ1-3; tentative D call: TRBD1 (5 bases). CDR1 is MNHEY and CDR2 is SMNVEV in the germline V gene (reference sequence). V lost 2 bases and J lost 0, with 11 bases in between. The CDR3 contains 16 residues. The CDR3 nucleotides are TGTGCCAGCAGTTTAAGAGGGGACCACTCTGGAAACACCATATATTTT. Encoded protein: CASSLRGDHSGNTIYF.

The rearrangement uses TRBV13 and TRBJ2-2; 9 bases line up with TRBD1. The V gene end was trimmed by 2 bases and the J gene end by 4 bases; junction bases not matched to a gene: 8. There are 17 residues in the CDR3. Germline CDR1 PRHDT, CDR2 FYEKMQ (reference sequence). CDR3 protein: CASSLLPDRGGTGELFF. In DNA, the CDR3 is TGTGCCAGCAGCTTACTTCCGGACAGGGGCGGCACCGGGGAGCTGTTTTTT. Based on the CDR3 plus reference TRBV13 and TRBJ2-2, the full variable domain is AAGVIQSPRHLIKEKRETATLKCYPIPRHDTVYWYQQGPGQDPQFLISFYEKMQSDKGSIPDRFSAQQFSDYHSELNMSSLELGDSALYFCASSLLPDRGGTGELFFGEGSRLTVL.

The genes are TRBV6-5 and TRBJ1-1, with D perhaps matching TRBD1 (5 bases). V lost 2 bases, J lost 4 bases, and 17 bases lay in between. CDR1 is MNHEY and CDR2 is SVGAGI in the germline V gene. The CDR3 consists of 16 residues. In DNA, the CDR3 is TGTGCCAGCAGTTACGCGGGGGGTCCCGGAATCACTGAAGCTTTCTTT. It encodes CASSYAGGPGITEAFF.

This chain uses TRBV10-3 with TRBJ2-1, with 12 positions matching TRBD2. This CDR3 region has 17 residues. The V segment lost 0 bases and the J segment 5 bases; nucleotides outside the gene matches: 5. The germline gives CDR1 ENHRY, CDR2 SYGVKD. This CDR3 is CAISESAGLAGNNEQFF. CDR3 sequence (DNA): TGTGCCATCAGTGAGTCGGCCGGACTAGCGGGGAACAATGAGCAGTTCTTC.

This chain uses TRBV29-1 with TRBJ1-1, with D possibly being TRBD1 (6 bases). Trimming cost V 4 bases and J 12 bases, with 12 bases left between them. Germline values: CDR1 SQVTM, CDR2 ANQGSEA. This CDR3 is built from 10 residues. CDR3 coding DNA: TGCAGCGTTGTAACAGGGCGAACTTTCTTT. Translation gives CSVVTGRTFF. Complete variable domain (other parts from reference TRBV29-1 and TRBJ1-1): SAVISQKPSRDICQRGTSLTIQCQVDSQVTMMFWYRQQPGQSLTLIATANQGSEATYESGFVIDKFPISRPNLTFSTLTVSNMSPEDSSIYLCSVVTGRTFFGQGTRLTVV.

The rearrangement links TRBV7-9 to TRBJ2-7, with 10 bases fitting TRBD1. Per the germline V gene, CDR1 is SEHNR and CDR2 is FQNEAQ (reference sequence). Germline trimming cut 0 bases from V and 3 bases from J; bases unmatched to any gene: 14. The CDR3 extends over 19 amino acids. CDR3 in amino acids: CASSLAGLSPGTGVYEQYF. CDR3 in DNA: TGTGCCAGCAGCTTAGCGGGTTTGAGTCCCGGGACAGGGGTCTACGAGCAGTACTTC.

V is TRBV4-1 and J is TRBJ2-7, with D unclear. V lost 0 bases, J lost 1 base, and 7 bases lay in between. This CDR3 contains 14 residues. Germline CDR1 is MGHRA and CDR2 is YSYEKL. CDR3 protein: CASSQEAWSYEQYF. CDR3 sequence (DNA): TGCGCCAGCAGCCAAGAGGCATGGTCCTACGAGCAGTACTTC.

This chain uses TRBV3-1 (or the pseudogene TRBV3-2) with TRBJ1-1; D gene uncertain. Germline V gene data show CDR1 as LGHDT and CDR2 as YNNKEL (reference sequence). The CDR3 is 14 amino acids. Trimming shortened V by 2 bases and J by 6 bases, and 13 bases separated the two germline ends. The CDR3 here is CASSQSMGRPEAFF. For the CDR3, the DNA is TGTGCCAGCAGCCAAAGTATGGGTCGGCCTGAAGCTTTCTTT.

The CDR3 coding sequence is TGCAGCGTTGGGGACAGGGGCTTGGAGACCCAGTACTTC. This codes for CSVGDRGLETQYF. V gene TRBV29-1 combines with J gene TRBJ2-5; the match to TRBD1 covers 10 bases. CDR1 and CDR2 from the germline V gene are SQVTM and ANQGSEA. The CDR3 has 13 residues. Trimming cost V 4 bases and J 5 bases; bases outside gene matches: 4.

V usage is TRBV29-1 and J usage is TRBJ1-1, with 9 nucleotides matching TRBD1. The CDR3 runs 13 residues. J lost 3 bases, V lost 4 bases, and 3 bases had no gene match. Germline assignment: CDR1 SQVTM and CDR2 ANQGSEA. The CDR3 DNA sequence: TGCAGCGTTGGGACAGGGGAATACACTGAAGCTTTCTTT. This sequence encodes CSVGTGEYTEAFF.

The V call is TRBV12-3 or TRBV12-4, the J call TRBJ2-5, with a weak D call TRBD1 (5 bases). Deletions cut 5 bases from V and 13 bases from J, with 17 bases between. This CDR3 has 12 amino acids. The CDR3 region has the DNA TGTGCCAGCAGTCGAACCCAGGGTAGCTTGTACTTC. This sequence encodes CASSRTQGSLYF.